Included here is one T cell receptor beta chain sequence, with context. This clone came up once. The antigen it binds to is not known. No base-level quality is on record; no much larger clone is a single base apart. The data derive from a study of blood T cell repertoires in COVID-19 (dated by TCRdb to 2019 to 2021). Regarding the study in general: Samples from collaborators originated in the United States, Italy and Spain and spanned both the acute and convalescent phases of COVID-19. The dataset comprised deeply sampled blood TCRbeta repertoires from subjects exposed to, actively infected with, or recovered from COVID-19. The repertoires were released in a freely available public database intended as a resource for research on the immune response to SARS-CoV-2. Samples were obtained from the ongoing ImmuneRACE study (first 160 participants) and from 1,254 subjects provided by 6 global collaborators. Sample metadata almost always included a de-identified subject ID, COVID-19 status, age in years and sex. The prospective study material was composed of cDNA or gDNA derived from T cells, B-cell-depleted T cells, or PBMCs. HLA class I and class II types, where available, came from metadata supplied by the sample provider rather than from assay-based typing.

Broad study findings and their caveats: The quantity of clinical and demographic metadata differed by source and by participant and was supplied without curation.

TCRbeta CDR3 regions were amplified from genomic DNA using the immunoSEQ Assay, a bias-controlled multiplex PCR. The paper's data handling went like this. The number of nucleated cells in each sample was estimated by amplification of reference gene primers within the assay. To quantify the absolute abundance of each unique TCRbeta CDR3 rearrangement, sequence reads were collapsed and filtered. For each sample, productive Simpson clonality was calculated by taking the square root of Simpson's diversity index across productive rearrangements. Entries here come from immuneACCESS through TCRdb and include only in-frame sequences with V and J called. Some clones fail to appear in such tables; in the studies checked, an unresolved V gene covers under half of the shortfall, and the cause of the remainder is unknown. The V and J calls and clone size are taken from that table; D and trimming were inferred from the DNA. For this sample there are 200,000 to 300,000 clones; about 87% appear just once. Of the sample, approximately 7.2% falls within the top ten clones.

The CDR3 starts with the cysteine, ends with the phenylalanine, and has 17 residues. The retained sequence is limited to the CDR3, 51 bases, with the frame set at the first base. Per the germline V gene, SGHTA is the CDR1 and FQGTGA is the CDR2. V drops 4 bases and J drops 2 bases, leaving 20 bases in between. Each collaborating institution followed its own protocols to collect whole blood in K2EDTA tubes. For TCRbeta analysis, collaborators shipped samples as frozen whole blood, isolated PBMCs, or DNA extracted from either of those sample types. This TCR was recovered from a woman in her 70s with active or convalescent COVID-19. Recombination connected TRBV7-3 to TRBJ1-1; possibly the D gene is TRBD1, per 5 matching bases. Material: peripheral blood. The CDR3 here reads CASSSQVPDRPNTEAFF. The nucleotide sequence is given as TGTGCCAGCAGCTCCCAGGTCCCCGACAGACCCAACACTGAAGCTTTCTTT.